This section outlines one T cell receptor (beta chain) sequence together with its context. This clonotype was seen once. It lacks a known antigen. No base quality values were provided; no much bigger clone lies one nucleotide off. A read on its own is weak evidence. The data are from a study of identical twins (dated by TCRdb to 2016 to 2017). Study-wide context: TCR alpha and beta repertoires from monozygotic twins, unrelated adults of various ages and cord blood were deep-sequenced to test whether fetal clonotypes persist. Replicate twin experiments were performed at different times using different library preparation protocols to rule out contamination.

Based on the germline V gene, the CDR1 and CDR2 sequences are ENHRY and SYGVKD. Relative to germline, V is 2 bases shorter and J is 7 bases shorter, with 15 bases between their ends. The CDR3 contains 14 residues, cysteine and phenylalanine counted. The read is trimmed to its CDR3 DNA, 42 bases read in frame from base 1. Library preparation used 5' RACE. Sequenced on an Illumina HiSeq 2000. A universal primer binding site was added through template switching, and the final cDNA carried a unique molecular identifier so that TCR cDNA molecules could be counted accurately. Specific primers in the conserved constant-segment region were used to synthesize first-strand cDNA for the TCR alpha and beta chains. To control for contamination, every cDNA library carried two barcodes: a SMART-Mk sample barcode plus Illumina barcodes. TruSeq adapter sequences along with Illumina sample barcodes were introduced in two successive PCR steps. Sequencing of the TCR alpha and beta cDNA libraries was done on the Illumina HiSeq platform using custom primers. The authors' analysis ran thus. Unique molecular identifiers were extracted from raw reads with MiGEC, and CDR3 positions were determined with MiXCR. For each individual, recombination models were inferred using an EM algorithm with the repgenHMM and IGoR tools. The analysis of shared clonotypes was done with the tcR package in R, with sharing normalized by the product of cloneset sizes. To study raw recombination without the effects of thymic and clonal selection, out-of-frame nonproductive sequences were analyzed. TCRdb reworked the public reads: Q25 trimming with fastp, MiXCR clone assembly, productive beta chains retained. Identical CDR3 proteins give one entry, which carries the most common genes and DNA. For this entry, the V and J calls and clone size follow TCRdb and not the study's own pipeline. This sample has roughly 690,000 distinct CDR3 sequences in its table, and about 20% of those were observed once. Jointly, the top ten make up about 4.3% of the sample.

Overall study outcomes, separate from this receptor: Zero-insertion analyses could be partly confounded by invariant T cells such as MAIT and iNKT, though diverse VJ usage argued against such confounding for most clonotypes. A weaker excess of twin sharing was found in beta out-of-frame sequences because the signal-to-noise ratio was lowered by fewer shared sequences. Out-of-frame TCR alpha sharing in monozygotic twins was systematically underestimated by recombination models, whereas sharing between unrelated individuals was in agreement with the recombination models. Because the same donors could not be followed over many years, the conclusions relied on cross-sectional statistical analysis. Fewer insertions were carried by abundant cord blood beta clonotypes; a weaker similar trend was observed in young adult naive repertoires, while no such trend was observed in memory repertoires. Out-of-frame TCR alpha sequences shared between twins showed an excess of low generation-probability sequences compared with coincidental sharing between unrelated individuals.

Every donor was a healthy Caucasian. The twin cohort comprised three pairs of female monozygotic twins, all aged roughly 18 to 30 years. Peripheral blood mononuclear cells were the source from which RNA for the TCR libraries was isolated. This sample also belongs to another study, concerning T cells expressing NK-cell markers. Taken from the second paper: In sorted CD3+CD56+NKG2C+, CD3+CD56+NKG2C- and CD3+CD56-NKG2C+ T-cell subsets from 7 or 8 donors, TCR beta-chain repertoires were profiled. Of the eight sequenced donors, seven were found to be HCMV-seropositive and one was found to be HCMV-seronegative. In several experiments an anti-gammadeltaTCR antibody was added to restrict sorting to alphabetaTCR-expressing T cells. For roughly 6 donors, the dominant CD3+CD56+NKG2C+ clonotypes were among the top 10 CD8+ clonotypes and accounted for roughly 1.0-8% of CD8+ T cells. Those dominant clonotypes were again the most abundant among CD3+CD56-NKG2C+ cells in a handful of donors, at about 25-60.1%. It remained unclear whether the expanded NKG2C-expressing T cell clones were specific for HCMV antigens. All eight donors whose samples were sequenced were randomly selected healthy volunteers, three of them men and five women. A commercial ELISA kit detecting HCMV-specific IgG in serum was used to determine HCMV serostatus. For more than five donors, bulk peripheral blood T-cell repertoires were additionally sequenced from unsorted PBMC. MIGEC was used to demultiplex reads and group the reads by UMI, and MiTCR was used to assemble and quantify clonotypes. To exclude erroneous sequences, any TCR cDNA sequence not supported by at least two reads was discarded. The tcR package was used for downstream repertoire analysis, with clonotypes matched between fractions based on CDR3 nucleotide sequence plus V segment. VDJmatch was used to annotate antigen specificity against VDJdb, with one amino acid substitution allowed in CDR3.

Sequencing input: PBMCs. The receptor chain draws on TRBV10-3 and TRBJ2-7; the D call could be TRBD1 or TRBD2, with each sharing 5 bases. The TCR originated in a woman aged 18-30 years in good health. This receptor has the CDR3 CAISERGPSGEQYF. The DNA reads as follows: TGTGCCATCAGTGAGAGGGGCCCCTCGGGGGAGCAGTACTTC.